These 24 T cell receptor beta chains share one sample of origin, sequenced in a study of PD-1 blockade in classical Hodgkin lymphoma. Here immunoSEQ multiplex PCR was the method, and the copy in TCRdb shows in-frame clones only, minus some. The sample has around 19,000 clones; roughly 88% are singletons. Every patient had relapsed following autologous stem cell transplantation, and cohorts differed in brentuximab vedotin exposure. The specimen was peripheral blood mononuclear cells (PBMCs), collected before the second cycle of nivolumab. The receptors shown here come from a human donor with classical Hodgkin lymphoma.

This chain connects TRBV5-1 to TRBJ2-7; 7 bases fit TRBD1. The CDR3 totals 15 residues. From germline, CDR1 is SGHRS and CDR2 YFSETQ. J was trimmed by 2 bases and V by 0 bases; bases with no gene match: 5. CDR3 amino acids: CASSLAGTVTYEQYF. The CDR3 DNA reads as TGCGCCAGCAGCTTGGCGGGGACAGTTACCTACGAGCAGTACTTC.

The chain carries TRBV6-5 and TRBJ1-1; weak D call: TRBD1 (6 bases). The CDR3 sequence is 15 residues long. V was shortened by 6 bases and J by 1 base, with 15 bases between the two germline ends. The germline V gene has CDR1 MNHEY and CDR2 SVGAGI. The CDR3 is CASRSPLGQNTEAFF. The CDR3 DNA sequence: TGTGCCAGCAGATCACCGCTGGGACAGAACACTGAAGCTTTCTTT.

As DNA, the CDR3 is TGTGCCAGCAGCCCCAGACAGGGTCTTTCCTACGAGCAGTACTTC. This codes for CASSPRQGLSYEQYF. The V call is TRBV13, the J call TRBJ2-7; 7 bases are a match to TRBD1. The germline gives CDR1 PRHDT, CDR2 FYEKMQ (reference sequence). V lost 5 bases and J lost 1; bases outside the gene matches: 8. This CDR3 has 15 residues.

The gene calls are TRBV6-1 and TRBJ1-5, with D unresolved. The CDR3 runs 15 residues. Germline V CDR1 and CDR2: MNHNS, SASEGT. The V end was cut by 2 bases, the J end by 2 bases, with 10 bases between. Here the CDR3 reads CASSERSGGNQPQHF. DNA for the CDR3: TGTGCCAGCAGTGAACGGTCTGGGGGCAATCAGCCCCAGCATTTT.

The genes are TRBV5-1 and TRBJ1-2; D not certain. The germline CDR1 and CDR2 sequences are SGHRS and YFSETQ. The CDR3 runs to 12 residues. Trimming took off 1 base at V and 4 bases at J, with 5 bases between the two ends. The CDR3 DNA reads TGCGCCAGCAGCTTGCGTGGCTATGGCTACACCTTC. Protein: CASSLRGYGYTF.

The V and J genes are TRBV5-1 and TRBJ2-1, with 10 bases matching TRBD1. Germline-derived CDR1 and CDR2 are SGHRS and YFSETQ. There are 13 residues in the CDR3. Losses at the gene ends were 5 bases for V and 9 bases for J; bases not matched to a gene: 5. Here the CDR3 reads CASRETGGTEQFF. In nucleotides, the CDR3 is TGCGCCAGCAGAGAGACAGGGGGCACTGAGCAGTTCTTC.

This clone was picked up a small number of times. CDR3 coding DNA: TGTGCCAGCAGCGTAGACAGCAGACAGGGTCGCACTGAAGCTTTCTTT. It encodes CASSVDSRQGRTEAFF. This chain connects TRBV9 to TRBJ1-1, with 7 nucleotides matching TRBD1. The CDR3 spans 16 residues. The germline gives CDR1 SGDLS, CDR2 YYNGEE. V was pared by 0 bases and J by 4 bases, with 9 bases of the junction left unmatched.

The V and J genes are TRBV7-9 and TRBJ1-1; the D gene is possibly TRBD1 (5 bases). The CDR3 runs to 14 residues. Germline V CDR1 and CDR2: SEHNR, FQNEAQ (reference sequence). With 3 bases removed from V and 3 bases from J, the gap between germline ends came to 11 bases. The CDR3 region is CASSFAGRDTEAFF. The CDR3 DNA sequence: TGTGCCAGCAGCTTCGCGGGGCGGGACACTGAAGCTTTCTTT.

V gene TRBV5-1 combines with J gene TRBJ2-1, with TRBD2 matching over 8 bases. Germline trimming cut 0 bases from V and 8 bases from J; bases unmatched to any gene: 7. The CDR3 totals 15 residues. CDR1 and CDR2 (germline): SGHRS, YFSETQ. The CDR3 nucleotides read TGCGCCAGCAGCTTGGCCACGGGGGGGCCCCATGAGCAGTTCTTC. This translates into CASSLATGGPHEQFF.

This clone was detected only a few times. This chain uses TRBV7-9 with TRBJ1-1, with 7 bases lining up with TRBD1. Germline V gene data show CDR1 as SEHNR and CDR2 as FQNEAQ (reference sequence). V was clipped by 4 bases and J by 5 bases; unmatched bases: 7. The CDR3 is 14 amino acids. CDR3 sequence: CASSSSGTATEAFF. The CDR3 DNA sequence: TGTGCCAGCAGCTCCTCCGGGACAGCGACTGAAGCTTTCTTT.

The CDR3 spells CASSQDYGSGNTIYF. Here the CDR3 DNA reads TGCGCCAGCAGCCAAGATTACGGCTCTGGAAACACCATATATTTT. The J gene is TRBJ1-3, the V gene TRBV4-3, with D unclear. V gave up 0 bases and J gave up 0 bases, with 6 bases separating them. Germline-derived CDR1 and CDR2 are LGHNA and YSLEER. This CDR3 is built from 15 residues.

The chain employs TRBV5-5 and TRBJ1-2; 7 positions agree with TRBD1. CDR1 and CDR2 (germline): SGHKS, YYEKEE (reference sequence). The CDR3 is 13 amino acids. Losses at the gene ends were 1 base for V and 8 bases for J; bases not matched to a gene: 5. The CDR3 DNA reads TGTGCCAGCAGCTTGATTACAGGGGACGGCTACACCTTC. This sequence encodes CASSLITGDGYTF.

The rearrangement links TRBV5-1 to TRBJ2-3; 7 nucleotides align to TRBD2. CDR1 is SGHRS, CDR2 YFSETQ, per germline. CDR3 length equals 16 residues. V was clipped by 5 bases and J by 0 bases; unmatched bases: 9. The CDR3 loop reads CASRVGASGSTDTQYF. The CDR3, as DNA: TGCGCCAGCAGGGTAGGGGCTAGCGGTAGCACAGATACGCAGTATTTT.

For this clone: The same CDR3 is also encoded by other DNA sequences in this sample. V usage is TRBV5-1 and J usage is TRBJ1-5, with D possibly being TRBD1 (6 bases). Trimming removed 2 bases at V and 0 bases at J, with 9 bases between. The length of the CDR3 is 15 residues. Germline loops: CDR1 SGHRS, CDR2 YFSETQ. CDR3 nucleotide sequence: TGCGCCAGCAGCTTAGGGGGTATTAGCAATCAGCCCCAGCATTTT. It translates to CASSLGGISNQPQHF.

This clone was recorded a few times. The CDR3 protein is CASRPSGGGSYEQYF. In DNA form, the CDR3 reads TGCGCCAGCAGACCTAGCGGGGGTGGCTCCTACGAGCAGTACTTC. The chain has TRBV5-1 and TRBJ2-7, with TRBD2 matching 10 bases. Germline CDR1 is SGHRS and CDR2 is YFSETQ. V lost 5 bases to trimming and J lost 0 bases; unmatched junction nucleotides: 5. The CDR3 is made up of 15 amino acids.

The chain carries TRBV9 and TRBJ2-1; tentative D call: TRBD2 (6 bases). The CDR3 totals 14 residues. Germline CDR1 is SGDLS and CDR2 is YYNGEE. V was trimmed by 4 bases and J by 0 bases, leaving 8 bases between them. CDR3 sequence (DNA): TGTGCCAGCAGCCACGGGGGCTCCTACAATGAGCAGTTCTTC. This translates into CASSHGGSYNEQFF. The full variable domain, with the rest looked up from reference TRBV9 and TRBJ2-1, is DSGVTQTPKHLITATGQRVTLRCSPRSGDLSVYWYQQSLDQGLQFLIQYYNGEERAKGNILERFSAQQFPDLHSELNLSSLELGDSALYFCASSHGGSYNEQFFGPGTRLTVL.

J is TRBJ1-3 and V is TRBV18, with D unresolved. V lost 1 base and J lost 4, with 14 bases in between. CDR3 length: 16 residues. Germline V gene data show CDR1 as KGHSH and CDR2 as LQKENI. The CDR3 protein is CASSPLSGLAGNTIYF. The DNA of the CDR3 is TGTGCCAGCTCACCACTCTCAGGTTTGGCCGGAAACACCATATATTTT.

V is TRBV5-1 and J is TRBJ1-5; no clear D gene. V shed 4 bases and J shed 0 bases, with 8 bases lying between them. The CDR3 contains 14 residues. Germline CDR1 reads SGHRS; CDR2 reads YFSETQ. CDR3 sequence (DNA): TGCGCCAGCAGCCCGGGGATTAGCAATCAGCCCCAGCATTTT. Protein product: CASSPGISNQPQHF.

The J gene is TRBJ2-7, the V gene TRBV11-2, with TRBD1 identical over 8 bases. Per germline, CDR1 SGHAT and CDR2 FQNNGV. V lost 3 bases to trimming and J lost 2 bases; unmatched junction nucleotides: 3. CDR3 length equals 14 residues. The CDR3 is CASSLGTGAYEQYF. The CDR3 DNA sequence: TGTGCCAGCAGCTTGGGGACAGGAGCCTACGAGCAGTACTTC.

The V gene is TRBV5-1, the J gene TRBJ1-1; TRBD1 matches at 8 bases. Germline trimming cut 1 base from V and 6 bases from J; bases unmatched to any gene: 8. This CDR3 has 15 residues. CDR1 is SGHRS and CDR2 is YFSETQ in the germline V gene. The CDR3 region is CASSLIGQGSAEAFF. The CDR3 coding sequence is TGCGCCAGCAGCTTGATAGGACAGGGATCGGCTGAAGCTTTCTTT.

V usage is TRBV5-1 and J usage is TRBJ2-3, with no clear D. The germline V gene has CDR1 SGHRS and CDR2 YFSETQ. The CDR3 contains 14 residues. V shed 0 bases and J shed 4 bases, with 9 bases lying between them. CDR3 amino acids: CASSLGGSADTQYF. The CDR3 nucleotides are TGCGCCAGCAGCTTGGGAGGTTCCGCAGATACGCAGTATTTT.

The chain combines TRBV6-1 with TRBJ1-3; unclear D gene. V lost 2 bases and J 4 bases, leaving 6 bases between the germline ends. CDR3 size: 13 residues. Germline V gene lookup returns CDR1 MNHNS and CDR2 SASEGT. CDR3 loop: CASSETGGNTIYF. In nucleotides, the CDR3 is TGTGCCAGCAGTGAAACGGGGGGAAACACCATATATTTT.

The chain is built from TRBV5-1 and TRBJ2-5, with TRBD1 as a possible D gene (6 bases). Germline CDR1 SGHRS, CDR2 YFSETQ. This CDR3 contains 15 residues. Trimming removed 0 bases at V and 2 bases at J, with 11 bases between. CDR3 region: CASSLGGTGQETQYF. The CDR3 DNA is TGCGCCAGCAGCTTGGGAGGTACAGGGCAAGAGACCCAGTACTTC.

The chain is built from TRBV7-9 and TRBJ2-7; no reliable D call. This CDR3 contains 11 residues. V was clipped by 5 bases and J by 2 bases, with 4 bases between them. CDR1 is SEHNR, CDR2 FQNEAQ, per germline (reference sequence). The CDR3 DNA sequence: TGTGCCAGCAGCGCCACCTACGAGCAGTACTTC. It is translated as CASSATYEQYF.